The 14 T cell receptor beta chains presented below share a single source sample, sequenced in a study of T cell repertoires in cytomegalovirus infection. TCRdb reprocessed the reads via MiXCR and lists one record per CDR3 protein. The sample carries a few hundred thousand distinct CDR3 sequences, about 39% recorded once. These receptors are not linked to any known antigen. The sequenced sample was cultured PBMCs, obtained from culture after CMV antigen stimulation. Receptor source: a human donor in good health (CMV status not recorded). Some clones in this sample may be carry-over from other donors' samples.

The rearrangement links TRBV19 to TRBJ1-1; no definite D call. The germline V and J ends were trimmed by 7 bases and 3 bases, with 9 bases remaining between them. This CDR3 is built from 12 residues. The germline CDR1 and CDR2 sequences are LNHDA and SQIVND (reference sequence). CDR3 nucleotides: TGTGCCAGTACAGGTTTCGACACTGAAGCTTTCTTT. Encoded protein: CASTGFDTEAFF.

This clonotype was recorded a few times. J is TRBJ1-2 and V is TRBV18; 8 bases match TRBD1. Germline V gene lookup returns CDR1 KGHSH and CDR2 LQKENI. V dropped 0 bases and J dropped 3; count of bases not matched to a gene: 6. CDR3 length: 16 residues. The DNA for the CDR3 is TGTGCCAGCTCACCACCCGGGACAGGAGATTACTATGGCTACACCTTC. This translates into CASSPPGTGDYYGYTF. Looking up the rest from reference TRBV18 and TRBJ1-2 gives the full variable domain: NAGVMQNPRHLVRRRGQEARLRCSPMKGHSHVYWYRQLPEEGLKFMVYLQKENIIDESGMPKERFSAEFPKEGPSILRIQQVVRGDSAAYFCASSPPGTGDYYGYTFGSGTRLTVV.

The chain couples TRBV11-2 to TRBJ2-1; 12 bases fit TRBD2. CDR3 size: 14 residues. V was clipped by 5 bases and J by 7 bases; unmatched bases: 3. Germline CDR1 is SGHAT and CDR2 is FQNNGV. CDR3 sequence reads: CASSVGLAGNEQFF. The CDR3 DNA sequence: TGTGCCAGCAGCGTGGGACTAGCGGGTAATGAGCAGTTCTTC. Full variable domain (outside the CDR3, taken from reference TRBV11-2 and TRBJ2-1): EAGVAQSPRYKIIEKRQSVAFWCNPISGHATLYWYQQILGQGPKLLIQFQNNGVVDDSQLPKDRFSAERLKGVDSTLKIQPAKLEDSAVYLCASSVGLAGNEQFFGPGTRLTVL.

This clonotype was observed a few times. The CDR3 sequence: CASSSDRVTQPQHF. The CDR3 DNA reads as TGTGCCAGCAGCTCGGACAGGGTAACTCAGCCCCAGCATTTT. V usage is TRBV7-2 and J usage is TRBJ1-5; TRBD1 matches 8 bases. The germline V gene encodes CDR1 SGHTA and CDR2 FQGNSA. Trimming at V came to 4 bases and at J to 6 bases, leaving 5 bases not matched to a gene. The CDR3 has 14 residues.

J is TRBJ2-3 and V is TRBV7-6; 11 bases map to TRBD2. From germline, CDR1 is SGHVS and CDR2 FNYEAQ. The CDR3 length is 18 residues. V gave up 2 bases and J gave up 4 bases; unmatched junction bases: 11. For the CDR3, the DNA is TGTGCCAGCAGCTTACTCCGAGTAGCGGGAGGGCCCGCAGATACGCAGTATTTT. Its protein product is CASSLLRVAGGPADTQYF.

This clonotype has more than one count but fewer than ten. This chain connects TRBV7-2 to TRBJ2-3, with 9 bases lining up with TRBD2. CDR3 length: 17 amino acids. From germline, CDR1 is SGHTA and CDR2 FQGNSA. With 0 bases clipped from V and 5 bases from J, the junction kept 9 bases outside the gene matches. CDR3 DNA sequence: TGTGCCAGCAGCTTAGCCCCCGCGGGAGGGTCGGGAGATACGCAGTATTTT. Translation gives CASSLAPAGGSGDTQYF.

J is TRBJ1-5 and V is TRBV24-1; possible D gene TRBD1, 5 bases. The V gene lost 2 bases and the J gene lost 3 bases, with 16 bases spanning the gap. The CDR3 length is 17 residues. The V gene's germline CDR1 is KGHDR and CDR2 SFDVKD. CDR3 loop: CATSDSTKDTVNQPQHF. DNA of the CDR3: TGTGCCACCAGTGATTCAACGAAGGACACCGTCAATCAGCCCCAGCATTTT.

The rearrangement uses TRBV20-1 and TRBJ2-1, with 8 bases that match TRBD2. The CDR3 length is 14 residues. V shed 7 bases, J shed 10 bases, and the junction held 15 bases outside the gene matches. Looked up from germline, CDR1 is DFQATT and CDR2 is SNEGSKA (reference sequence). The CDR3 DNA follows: TGCAGTGTCGTCCCGGGGGGGGACACGAGGGAGCAGTTCTTC. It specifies CSVVPGGDTREQFF.

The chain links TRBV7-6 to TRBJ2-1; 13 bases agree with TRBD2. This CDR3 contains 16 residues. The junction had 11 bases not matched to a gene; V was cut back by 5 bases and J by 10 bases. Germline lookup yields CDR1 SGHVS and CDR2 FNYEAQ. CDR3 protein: CASSQPGLAGIGEQFF. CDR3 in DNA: TGTGCCAGCAGCCAACCGGGACTAGCGGGGATAGGGGAGCAGTTCTTC.

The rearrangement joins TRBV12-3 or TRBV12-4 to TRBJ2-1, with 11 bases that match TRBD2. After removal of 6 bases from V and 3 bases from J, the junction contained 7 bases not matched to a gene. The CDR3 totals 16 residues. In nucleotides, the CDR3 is TGTGCCAGCAGAGGTCCGGGACTAGCGGACTACAATGAGCAGTTCTTC. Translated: CASRGPGLADYNEQFF.

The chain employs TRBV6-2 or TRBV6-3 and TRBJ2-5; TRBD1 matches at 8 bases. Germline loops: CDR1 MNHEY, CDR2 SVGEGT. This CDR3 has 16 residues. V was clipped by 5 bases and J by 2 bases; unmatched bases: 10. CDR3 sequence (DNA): TGTGCCAGCAGTACCGGACAGGGCATCGGGCAAGAGACCCAGTACTTC. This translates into CASSTGQGIGQETQYF.

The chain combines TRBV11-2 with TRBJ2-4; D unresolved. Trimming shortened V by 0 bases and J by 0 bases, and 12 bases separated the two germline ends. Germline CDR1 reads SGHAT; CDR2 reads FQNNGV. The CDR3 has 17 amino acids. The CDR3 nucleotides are TGTGCCAGCAGCTTAGATCCGAGCCAGCTAGCCAAAAACATTCAGTACTTC. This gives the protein CASSLDPSQLAKNIQYF.

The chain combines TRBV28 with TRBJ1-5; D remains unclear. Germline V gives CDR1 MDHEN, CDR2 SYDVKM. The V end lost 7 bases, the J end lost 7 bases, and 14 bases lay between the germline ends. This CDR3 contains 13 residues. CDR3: CASTNRPRQPQHF. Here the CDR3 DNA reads TGTGCCAGCACCAATCGCCCCCGGCAGCCCCAGCATTTT.

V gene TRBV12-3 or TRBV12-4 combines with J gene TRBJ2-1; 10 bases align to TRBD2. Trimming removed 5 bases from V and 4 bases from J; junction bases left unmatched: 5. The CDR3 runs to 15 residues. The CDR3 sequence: CASSPSSGSYNEQFF. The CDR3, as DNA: TGTGCCAGCAGTCCGTCTAGCGGGAGTTACAATGAGCAGTTCTTC.